This passage covers 23 T cell receptor beta chains from one sample sequenced in a study of T cell changes during pregnancy in multiple sclerosis (dated by TCRdb to between 2017 and 2020). Libraries were constructed by the immunoSEQ multiplex PCR assay. TCRdb re-hosts the immuneACCESS table, in-frame sequences only. Its copies lack some clones; in the studies checked, an unresolved V gene accounts for under half of them, and the cause for the rest is not known. This sample has fewer than 45,000 clones in its table, and approximately 94% of those were observed once. The ten biggest clones cover roughly 7.4% of the sample. The sequencing used CD8+ T cells from peripheral blood mononuclear cells, collected in the third trimester of pregnancy. The receptors stem from a female donor with multiple sclerosis, enrolled in a pregnancy study.

The chain uses TRBV7-9 and TRBJ2-7; 7 nucleotides agree with TRBD1. Germline V lookup: CDR1 SEHNR, CDR2 FQNEAQ (reference sequence). This CDR3 is 17 amino acids long. Germline trimming cut 5 bases from V and 0 bases from J; bases unmatched to any gene: 13. The CDR3 sequence is CASSPFPRTGSSYEQYF. The CDR3 nucleotides read TGTGCCAGCAGCCCCTTCCCCCGGACAGGCAGCTCCTACGAGCAGTACTTC.

This chain links TRBV28 with TRBJ2-6; D unclear. Germline-derived CDR1 and CDR2 are MDHEN and SYDVKM. V was clipped by 2 bases and J by 2 bases, with 10 bases between them. CDR3 size: 16 residues. The CDR3 coding sequence is TGTGCCAGCAGTTTACCCCGAGCCGCTGGGGCCAACGTCCTGACTTTC. It encodes CASSLPRAAGANVLTF.

The chain has TRBV29-1 and TRBJ2-3; possible D gene TRBD2, 6 bases. Germline V CDR1 and CDR2: SQVTM, ANQGSEA. Trimming removed 3 bases at V and 0 bases at J, with 16 bases between. The CDR3 extends over 16 amino acids. The CDR3 nucleotides read TGCAGCGTTGAGGGGACGACTAGATCTAGCACAGATACGCAGTATTTT. As protein: CSVEGTTRSSTDTQYF.

The chain employs TRBV2 and TRBJ1-3, with TRBD1 matching 8 bases. CDR1 and CDR2 (germline): SNHLY, FYNNEI. The CDR3 covers 17 residues. Losses at the gene ends were 11 bases for V and 0 bases for J; bases not matched to a gene: 15. The CDR3 loop reads CAGSRGPLTFSGNTIYF. The DNA of the CDR3 is TGTGCCGGATCCAGGGGGCCTCTTACGTTCTCTGGAAACACCATATATTTT.

The chain employs TRBV7-9 and TRBJ2-1, with 7 bases identical to TRBD2. The germline V gene has CDR1 SEHNR and CDR2 FQNEAQ (reference sequence). The CDR3 is made up of 15 amino acids. V lost 6 bases and J lost 4; bases outside the gene matches: 9. DNA for the CDR3: TGTGCCAGCAGGCACGCAGGACTAGTATACAATGAGCAGTTCTTC. Amino acid sequence: CASRHAGLVYNEQFF.

CDR3 DNA sequence: TGTGCCAGCAGTTTACGGGGAGGGGCGGACATTCCCGGCACAGATACGCAGTATTTT. This sequence encodes CASSLRGGADIPGTDTQYF. This chain connects TRBV27 to TRBJ2-3; TRBD2 matches 7 bases. V trimming: 2 bases; J trimming: 1 base; junction bases outside the gene matches: 15. CDR3 size: 19 residues. Germline CDR1 reads MNHEY; CDR2 reads SMNVEV (reference sequence).

This sequence joins TRBV28 and TRBJ2-5; D is unresolved. Germline V gene lookup returns CDR1 MDHEN and CDR2 SYDVKM. The CDR3 runs to 13 residues. Trimming removed 10 bases at V and 5 bases at J, with 17 bases between. The CDR3 loop reads CATSTELWETQYF. The CDR3 DNA sequence: TGTGCCACCTCAACGGAGCTTTGGGAGACCCAGTACTTC.

V usage is TRBV7-8 and J usage is TRBJ2-5, with 8 positions matching TRBD2. The germline V gene has CDR1 SGHVS and CDR2 FQNEAQ. This CDR3 comprises 15 residues. V shed 5 bases and J 4 bases; nucleotides not matched to a gene: 9. The CDR3: CASSPLRTSRETQYF. DNA for the CDR3: TGTGCCAGCAGCCCGCTGAGGACTAGCCGAGAGACCCAGTACTTC.

V is TRBV4-3 and J is TRBJ2-2; D possibly corresponds to TRBD1 (6 bases). V was clipped by 1 base and J by 3 bases, with 24 bases between them. This CDR3 has 20 amino acids. Germline CDR1 is LGHNA and CDR2 is YSLEER. The CDR3 nucleotides read TGCGCCAGCAGCCAAGGTGTTAGTAGTACAGGGCGGGTGGACACCGGGGAGCTGTTTTTT. It encodes CASSQGVSSTGRVDTGELFF.

V usage is TRBV4-1 and J usage is TRBJ2-7, with D possibly being TRBD2 (5 bases). V dropped 0 bases and J dropped 4 bases, with 10 bases sitting between them. Germline CDR1 reads MGHRA; CDR2 reads YSYEKL. The CDR3 is made up of 14 amino acids. CDR3 in DNA: TGCGCCAGCAGCCAAGATCTCCGAGGGTACGAGCAGTACTTC. Amino acid sequence: CASSQDLRGYEQYF.

The CDR3 DNA sequence: TGTGCCAGCAGCCGACAGGGGAAGCGGGATGAGCAGTACTTC. It is translated as CASSRQGKRDEQYF. This chain joins TRBV27 and TRBJ2-7, with D possibly matching TRBD1 (8 bases). Trimming left V 6 bases short and J 7 bases short, with 19 bases between. Per the germline V gene, CDR1 is MNHEY and CDR2 is SMNVEV (reference sequence). This CDR3 is built from 14 residues.

The chain carries TRBV19 and TRBJ2-7; 7 bases line up with TRBD1. Germline V gene sequence: CDR1 LNHDA, CDR2 SQIVND (reference sequence). With 4 bases clipped from V and 6 bases from J, the junction kept 6 bases outside the gene matches. This CDR3 spans 13 amino acids. In nucleotides, the CDR3 is TGTGCCAGTAGTACAAGACAGGGTGCCGAGCAGTACTTC. The encoded protein is CASSTRQGAEQYF.

The V gene is TRBV13, the J gene TRBJ2-1; 11 bases fit TRBD2. J was trimmed by 1 base and V by 5 bases; bases with no gene match: 10. The germline CDR1 and CDR2 sequences are PRHDT and FYEKMQ (reference sequence). The CDR3 sequence is 18 residues long. The CDR3 region is CASSDQTRLAGSYNEQFF. For the CDR3, the DNA is TGTGCCAGCAGCGACCAAACCCGACTAGCGGGGTCCTACAATGAGCAGTTCTTC.

This CDR3 reads CASSTRQVDEKLFF. In DNA, the CDR3 is TGCGCCAGCAGCACCCGACAGGTGGATGAAAAACTGTTTTTT. The chain recombines TRBV4-1 with TRBJ1-4, with a weak D call TRBD1 (6 bases). Looked up from germline, CDR1 is MGHRA and CDR2 is YSYEKL. The length of the CDR3 is 14 residues. Between the trimmed V and J ends, which lost 5 bases and 6 bases, there was a span of 13 bases.

V and J are TRBV13 and TRBJ1-5; D is perhaps TRBD1 (6 bases). The CDR3 extends over 17 amino acids. Germline CDR1 reads PRHDT; CDR2 reads FYEKMQ (reference sequence). Trimming pared 2 bases from V and 2 bases from J, leaving 16 bases between. The CDR3 spells CASSLQGPGARNQPQHF. The CDR3 DNA follows: TGTGCCAGCAGCTTACAGGGACCAGGGGCCCGCAATCAGCCCCAGCATTTT.

This clone was seen only a few times. Here the CDR3 DNA reads TGTGCCAGCTCGGAGACAGGGGGGATGAATGAAAAACTGTTTTTT. It codes for CASSETGGMNEKLFF. The chain is built from TRBV18 and TRBJ1-4; 9 bases align to TRBD1. The CDR3 is 15 residues long. Germline lookup yields CDR1 KGHSH and CDR2 LQKENI. V lost 6 bases to trimming and J lost 5 bases; unmatched junction nucleotides: 7. Drawing the rest from reference TRBV18 and TRBJ1-4, the complete variable domain is NAGVMQNPRHLVRRRGQEARLRCSPMKGHSHVYWYRQLPEEGLKFMVYLQKENIIDESGMPKERFSAEFPKEGPSILRIQQVVRGDSAAYFCASSETGGMNEKLFFGSGTQLSVL.

J is TRBJ1-1 and V is TRBV6-5, with D possibly being TRBD1 (5 bases). The length of the CDR3 is 14 residues. The V end was cut by 2 bases, the J end by 1 base, with 8 bases between. The germline CDR1 and CDR2 sequences are MNHEY and SVGAGI. The CDR3 bases are TGTGCCAGCAGTTACGGGGCTGCGAACACTGAAGCTTTCTTT. Translation: CASSYGAANTEAFF.

V gene TRBV30 combines with J gene TRBJ2-7, with D possibly TRBD2 on 6 matching bases. CDR3 length equals 15 residues. The V and J ends lost 0 bases and 2 bases respectively, with 14 bases between them. From germline, CDR1 is GTSNPN and CDR2 SVGIG (reference sequence). The CDR3 here is CAWSVHGSMPYEQYF. DNA for the CDR3: TGTGCCTGGAGTGTACACGGGAGTATGCCCTACGAGCAGTACTTC.

V gene TRBV7-9 combines with J gene TRBJ2-7, with 9 bases that match TRBD1. V was pared by 3 bases and J by 6 bases, with 9 bases of the junction left unmatched. This CDR3 has 15 amino acids. CDR1 and CDR2 (germline): SEHNR, FQNEAQ (reference sequence). The CDR3 protein is CASSLSSGTGLEQYF. CDR3 bases: TGTGCCAGCAGCTTGAGTTCCGGGACAGGGCTCGAGCAGTACTTC.

The J gene is TRBJ2-5, the V gene TRBV7-3; D perhaps matches TRBD2 (7 bases). The CDR3 covers 14 residues. Germline lookup yields CDR1 SGHTA and CDR2 FQGTGA. V lost 6 bases and J 5 bases, leaving 16 bases between the germline ends. The CDR3 loop reads CASSWGGPRETQYF. CDR3 coding DNA: TGTGCCAGCAGTTGGGGGGGCCCCCGGGAGACCCAGTACTTC.

This chain connects TRBV28 to TRBJ2-7; D may be TRBD1 (6 bases). The germline V gene has CDR1 MDHEN and CDR2 SYDVKM. With 6 bases removed from V and 0 bases from J, the gap between germline ends came to 12 bases. This CDR3 is built from 14 residues. The CDR3 DNA is TGTGCCAGCAGGCGGACAGCTTTCTCCTACGAGCAGTACTTC. Translation: CASRRTAFSYEQYF.

This chain joins TRBV27 and TRBJ2-1; D gene uncertain. CDR3 length: 15 residues. With 2 bases removed from V and 0 bases from J, the gap between germline ends came to 8 bases. Per germline, CDR1 MNHEY and CDR2 SMNVEV (reference sequence). This chain's CDR3 is CASSLIPLSYNEQFF. CDR3 coding DNA: TGTGCCAGCAGTTTAATCCCCCTCTCCTACAATGAGCAGTTCTTC.

The chain links TRBV7-2 to TRBJ1-1; a possible D gene is TRBD1 (6 bases). The V and J ends lost 5 bases and 2 bases respectively, with 15 bases between them. The CDR3 is 15 amino acids. The germline V gene has CDR1 SGHTA and CDR2 FQGNSA. The CDR3: CASSPTGTTNTEAFF. The CDR3 bases are TGTGCCAGCAGCCCCACCGGGACAACCAACACTGAAGCTTTCTTT. Looking up the rest from reference TRBV7-2 and TRBJ1-1 gives the full variable domain: GAGVSQSPSNKVTEKGKDVELRCDPISGHTALYWYRQSLGQGLEFLIYFQGNSAPDKSGLPSDRFSAERTGGSVSTLTIQRTQQEDSAVYLCASSPTGTTNTEAFFGQGTRLTVV.